This TCR beta chain was found in a study of shared clonotypes between healthy human individuals. Overall study: For every donor, three CD4 naive, three CD4 memory, two CD8 naive and one CD8 memory plates were used.

The naive CD8 fraction comprised CD45RO-negative cells positively selected for CCR7 and excluded terminally differentiated effector memory CD45RA+ cells. General study points: The small donor group covered limited genetic and exposure diversity.

This CDR3 has 14 residues. Per germline, CDR1 LNHDA and CDR2 SQIVND (reference sequence). Unmatched junction bases numbered 0, after V lost 2 bases and J lost 1 base. Deep level was the assay's run setting. The protocol was immunoSEQ multiplex PCR, while the TCRdb copy is restricted to in-frame clones and leaves out a portion. The table records about 2.1 million clones, roughly 95% of them present only once. Comments on this clone: Its antigen is undetermined. Other DNA sequences in the same sample also yield this CDR3.

This receptor was obtained from a man between 18 and 35 years old in good health. Some clones in this sample may be carry-over from other donors' samples. The sample taken for sequencing was naive CD8+ T cells from PBMCs. The chain links TRBV19 to TRBJ1-1, with TRBD1 matching over 8 bases. CDR3 sequence reads: CASSITGGNTEAFF. The DNA of the CDR3 is TGTGCCAGTAGTATAACAGGGGGGAACACTGAAGCTTTCTTT.